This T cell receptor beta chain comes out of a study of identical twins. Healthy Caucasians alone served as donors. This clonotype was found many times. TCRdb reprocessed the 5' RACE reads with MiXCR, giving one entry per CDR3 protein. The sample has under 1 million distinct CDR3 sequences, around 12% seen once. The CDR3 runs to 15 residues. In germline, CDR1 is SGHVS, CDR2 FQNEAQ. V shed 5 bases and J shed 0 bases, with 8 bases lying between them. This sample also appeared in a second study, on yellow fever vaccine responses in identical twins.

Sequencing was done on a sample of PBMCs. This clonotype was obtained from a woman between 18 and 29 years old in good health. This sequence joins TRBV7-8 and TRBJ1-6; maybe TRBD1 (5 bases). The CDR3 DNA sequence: TGTGCCAGCAGCCGACAGAGCTCCTATAATTCACCCCTCCACTTT. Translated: CASSRQSSYNSPLHF.